This TCR beta chain came from a study of T cells in Graves' hyperthyroidism and ophthalmopathy. Ten or more counts support this clonotype. These patients, aged 18 to 65, had recently diagnosed hyperthyroidism lasting under 2 months. V was trimmed by 2 bases and J by 2 bases, leaving 12 bases between them. The CDR3 is 14 amino acids. Germline CDR1 and CDR2: GTSNPN and SVGIG (reference sequence). The source material, RNA transcripts, was used to amplify TCR beta CDR3 regions. Primed by the HTBI set, a first-round RT-PCR was run on the TCR CDR3. From the multiplex PCR reads, TCRdb called clonotypes with MiXCR, one entry per CDR3 protein. The sample lists about 360,000 distinct CDR3 sequences; under 20% were seen once.

The sample comprised blood. The V and J genes are TRBV30 and TRBJ1-2; D uncertain. This clonotype was obtained from a woman between 18 and 29 years old with Graves' hyperthyroidism. CDR3 in amino acids: CAWSPWTENYGYTF. CDR3 DNA: TGTGCCTGGAGTCCCTGGACCGAGAACTATGGCTACACCTTC.